What follows describes a single T cell receptor beta chain. Its target is unknown. The data derive from a study of cytomegalovirus exposure and HLA in healthy donors. About the research overall: The approximately 120 validation repertoires used the same platform as the approximately 700 first-cohort repertoires, a later analysis reported.

Study-level findings and limits: In vitro testing confirmed a few CMV-associated chains as specific for CMV antigens.

The CDR3 is 13 residues long. Looked up from germline, CDR1 is MGHDK and CDR2 is SYGVNS. The ends were cut back, 3 bases at V and 7 bases at J, with 12 bases in the middle. Repertoires were generated with immunoSEQ multiplex PCR, while TCRdb's copy carries only in-frame clones and drops some. The repertoire holds some 71,000 clones, with 94% as singletons. The chain couples TRBV25-1 to TRBJ1-2, with D possibly matching TRBD1 (5 bases). The TCR was taken from a woman in her late teens or twenties in good health and CMV-seronegative. The specimen was PBMCs. The CDR3 reads CASSDPGMVGYTF. The CDR3 region has the DNA TGTGCCAGCAGTGATCCAGGGATGGTTGGCTACACCTTC.